This TCR beta chain was recovered during a study of T-cell reconstitution after alpha-beta-depleted transplantation in children. Notes on the study in general: At the one-year point after transplant, T-cell counts and TCRbeta diversity were found to come mostly from T cells that had been newly produced.

V dropped 6 bases and J dropped 5; count of bases not matched to a gene: 4. This CDR3 contains 14 residues. Germline V gene sequence: CDR1 SGHVS, CDR2 FQNEAQ. Preparation of the TCRbeta library was carried out with unique molecular identifiers. TCRdb redid the calling of the PCR reads with MiXCR, one entry per CDR3 protein. The sample records over 100,000 distinct CDR3 sequences, roughly 7.6% being singletons. As concerns this clonotype: The antigen is not known.

The specimen comprised PBMCs, sampled before TCRalphabeta/CD19-depleted stem cell transplant. V gene TRBV7-8 combines with J gene TRBJ2-2; 9 bases match TRBD1. The receptor comes from a boy between 2 and 10 years old with acute lymphoblastic leukemia, due to receive a stem cell transplant. This CDR3 is CASSRDRETGELFF. The CDR3 DNA reads as TGTGCCAGCAGTAGGGACAGGGAGACCGGGGAGCTGTTTTTT.